Sequencing of this T cell receptor beta chain was carried out in a study of graft-versus-host responses after intestinal transplantation. Assay used: immunoSEQ multiplex PCR; TCRdb lists only in-frame clones, some missing. The data contain thousands of clones, 74% of them singletons. Lymphocytes from graft epithelium and lamina propria were isolated. This CDR3 is built from 14 residues. V lost 5 bases, J lost 0 bases, and 9 bases lay in between. CDR1 is SGHTA, CDR2 FQGTGA, per germline. The material was ileum tissue, obtained nearly 500 days after intestinal transplant. This chain connects TRBV7-3 to TRBJ2-3; D remains ambiguous. The TCR sequence derives from a human patient who received an intestinal transplant, so some T cells may come from the graft donor. In DNA form, the CDR3 reads TGTGCCAGCAGCCCCTACCCAAGCACAGATACGCAGTATTTT. The encoded protein is CASSPYPSTDTQYF.